These 21 T cell receptor beta chains share one sample of origin, sequenced in a study of blood T cell repertoires in COVID-19. The repertoire was sequenced with immunoSEQ multiplex PCR; TCRdb's copy has only in-frame clones and lacks some. This sample carries about 280,000 clones, roughly 90% of them seen once, and the ten largest clones take 1.5% to 2%. Sequenced input: PBMCs or T cells enriched from blood (not recorded which). These receptors were obtained from a woman aged 18 to 35 with acute COVID-19.

This clone came up a few times. In nucleotides, the CDR3 is TGTGCCAGCAGACCATCCGGGACATCTGCTCAGCCCCAGCATTTT. Translating gives CASRPSGTSAQPQHF. The chain is built from TRBV6-6 and TRBJ1-5; tentatively, D is TRBD1 (6 bases). Germline V gene lookup returns CDR1 MNHNY and CDR2 SVGAGI (reference sequence). There are 15 residues in the CDR3. Trimming cost V 6 bases and J 6 bases, with 18 bases left between them.

As for this clone: Other DNA sequences in this sample translate to the same CDR3. This chain joins TRBV20-1 and TRBJ1-1, with D unresolved. V was cut by 6 bases and J by 1 base, with 6 bases left in between. Per germline, CDR1 DFQATT and CDR2 SNEGSKA (reference sequence). This CDR3 is built from 11 residues. The CDR3 here is CSARRNTEAFF. The CDR3 nucleotides read TGCAGTGCCAGACGGAACACTGAAGCTTTCTTT.

The chain links TRBV3-1 (or the pseudogene TRBV3-2) to TRBJ2-2; 7 bases fit TRBD1. V shed 6 bases and J 5 bases; nucleotides not matched to a gene: 6. In germline, CDR1 is LGHDT, CDR2 YNNKEL (reference sequence). CDR3 length equals 14 residues. CDR3 residues: CASRGQLGTGELFF. The CDR3 DNA reads as TGTGCCAGCAGGGGACAGCTAGGGACCGGGGAGCTGTTTTTT.

This clone was recorded once. The CDR3 protein is CASSLAPLGGTDTQYF. CDR3 DNA: TGTGCCAGCAGCTTAGCCCCTCTAGGAGGCACAGATACGCAGTATTTT. V usage is TRBV7-6 and J usage is TRBJ2-3; D is unresolved. Germline loops: CDR1 SGHVS, CDR2 FNYEAQ. V was cut by 0 bases and J by 1 base, with 11 bases left in between. The CDR3 spans 16 residues. The full variable domain, its missing parts supplied by reference TRBV7-6 and TRBJ2-3, is GAGVSQSPRYKVTKRGQDVALRCDPISGHVSLYWYRQALGQGPEFLTYFNYEAQQDKSGLPNDRFSAERPEGSISTLTIQRTEQRDSAMYRCASSLAPLGGTDTQYFGPGTRLTVL.

V is TRBV11-2 and J is TRBJ1-3, with D unresolved. This CDR3 spans 14 amino acids. CDR1 is SGHAT, CDR2 FQNNGV, per germline. V lost 8 bases, J lost 3 bases, and 14 bases lay in between. CDR3 in amino acids: CASQDGRVGNTIYF. The CDR3 nucleotides are TGTGCCAGCCAGGACGGGAGGGTTGGAAACACCATATATTTT.

DNA of the CDR3: TGTGCCAGCCGCGGATTAGAGGGAAACGAGCAGTACTTC. Translation: CASRGLEGNEQYF. The genes are TRBV19 and TRBJ2-7; possible D gene TRBD2, 5 bases. Per germline, CDR1 LNHDA and CDR2 SQIVND (reference sequence). The CDR3 length is 13 residues. V shed 9 bases and J shed 5 bases, with 17 bases lying between them.

The chain carries TRBV6-5 and TRBJ2-7, with TRBD2 as a possible D gene (5 bases). CDR1 MNHEY and CDR2 SVGAGI come from the germline V gene. V was pared by 2 bases and J by 2 bases, with 10 bases between. CDR3 size: 14 residues. This CDR3 is CASSYRAVAYEQYF. The CDR3 DNA reads TGTGCCAGCAGTTACCGAGCGGTGGCCTACGAGCAGTACTTC.

V gene TRBV7-9 combines with J gene TRBJ2-5, with D possibly being TRBD2 (5 bases). The germline CDR1 and CDR2 sequences are SEHNR and FQNEAQ (reference sequence). V shed 6 bases and J shed 5 bases, with 19 bases lying between them. There are 15 residues in the CDR3. The DNA for the CDR3 is TGTGCCAGCAGTATCCCCGGGGAGTCTCGGGAGACCCAGTACTTC. It translates to CASSIPGESRETQYF. The full variable domain, with the rest looked up from reference TRBV7-9 and TRBJ2-5, is DTGVSQNPRHKITKRGQNVTFRCDPISEHNRLYWYRQTLGQGPEFLTYFQNEAQLEKSRLLSDRFSAERPKGSFSTLEIQRTEQGDSAMYLCASSIPGESRETQYFGPGTRLLVL.

The chain couples TRBV4-2 to TRBJ2-1, with 10 nucleotides matching TRBD2. CDR3 length equals 18 residues. The germline V gene has CDR1 LGHNA and CDR2 YNFKEQ. V lost 1 base and J lost 5; bases outside the gene matches: 11. CDR3 protein: CASSQAERGTSDDNEQFF. CDR3 DNA: TGTGCCAGCAGCCAAGCAGAGAGGGGGACTAGCGACGACAATGAGCAGTTCTTC.

In its sample, this clone was seen a few times. This rearrangement joins TRBV6-4 to TRBJ2-1; D possibly corresponds to TRBD1 (6 bases). From germline, CDR1 is MRHNA and CDR2 SNTAGT. The V end lost 6 bases, the J end lost 6 bases, and 12 bases lay between the germline ends. The CDR3 consists of 13 residues. CDR3 in DNA: TGTGCCAGCAGCTCCCTAGGGGGCAATGAGCAGTTCTTC. This translates into CASSSLGGNEQFF.

The chain uses TRBV7-2 and TRBJ2-6; possibly TRBD2 for D (6 bases). Germline V gene lookup returns CDR1 SGHTA and CDR2 FQGNSA. V shed 1 base and J shed 2 bases, with 6 bases lying between them. The CDR3 is made up of 15 amino acids. The CDR3 coding sequence is TGTGCCAGCAGCTTAGGGGGGGCTGGGGCCAACGTCCTGACTTTC. This sequence encodes CASSLGGAGANVLTF.

The chain recombines TRBV4-1 with TRBJ2-1; TRBD1 matches at 11 bases. Unmatched junction bases numbered 9, after V lost 4 bases and J lost 4 bases. CDR1 MGHRA and CDR2 YSYEKL come from the germline V gene. The CDR3 contains 17 residues. The CDR3 sequence: CASSLFPGTGGYNEQFF. In DNA, the CDR3 is TGCGCCAGCAGCCTGTTCCCGGGGACAGGGGGTTACAATGAGCAGTTCTTC.

The rearrangement uses TRBV5-1 and TRBJ2-1; 7 bases match TRBD2. V was clipped by 5 bases and J by 6 bases; unmatched bases: 5. Looked up from germline, CDR1 is SGHRS and CDR2 is YFSETQ. The CDR3 spans 13 residues. The CDR3: CASRRERTNEQFF. The CDR3, as DNA: TGCGCCAGCAGGCGGGAGCGCACCAATGAGCAGTTCTTC.

The chain joins TRBV29-1 to TRBJ2-3; TRBD2 is a possible D gene (6 bases). Trimming removed 1 base from V and 1 base from J, with 18 bases in between. The CDR3 runs 17 residues. Germline V gene lookup returns CDR1 SQVTM and CDR2 ANQGSEA. Written as DNA, the CDR3 is TGCAGCGTTGAAGGCGGGGCTCTGAGTTTCGGCACAGATACGCAGTATTTT. Protein sequence: CSVEGGALSFGTDTQYF.

This clone was recorded a few times. The chain carries TRBV7-9 and TRBJ1-1; 8 nucleotides align to TRBD1. The CDR3 is 15 residues long. After removal of 4 bases from V and 4 bases from J, the junction contained 8 bases not matched to a gene. Germline-derived CDR1 and CDR2 are SEHNR and FQNEAQ (reference sequence). The CDR3: CASSSAGQEGTEAFF. CDR3 sequence (DNA): TGTGCCAGCAGCTCTGCGGGACAGGAGGGCACTGAAGCTTTCTTT.

The gene calls are TRBV4-1 and TRBJ1-6; 7 nucleotides agree with TRBD1. The CDR3 totals 18 residues. Germline V gene data show CDR1 as MGHRA and CDR2 as YSYEKL. J lost 5 bases, V lost 4 bases, and 14 bases had no gene match. For the CDR3, the DNA is TGCGCCAGCAGCCGTCAGCCGGGACAGAGAGGCGATAATTCACCCCTCCACTTT. Amino acid sequence: CASSRQPGQRGDNSPLHF.

V is TRBV4-3 and J is TRBJ2-3, with D tentatively TRBD2 (5 bases). V was pared by 0 bases and J by 3 bases, with 10 bases between. CDR1 LGHNA and CDR2 YSLEER come from the germline V gene. CDR3 length: 15 residues. Here the CDR3 reads CASSQEPGGTDTQYF. The CDR3 region has the DNA TGCGCCAGCAGCCAAGAACCTGGAGGTACAGATACGCAGTATTTT.

The chain is built from TRBV10-3 and TRBJ2-2; 8 positions match TRBD2. J lost 1 base, V lost 6 bases, and 10 bases had no gene match. The CDR3 extends over 17 amino acids. CDR1 is ENHRY and CDR2 is SYGVKD in the germline V gene. CDR3 nucleotide sequence: TGTGCCATCAGCGGGGCTCGAAGCGGGAGGAACACCGGGGAGCTGTTTTTT. Protein product: CAISGARSGRNTGELFF.

As for this clone: At one end, the junction sequence differs from germline, possibly due to a read error. The chain carries TRBV4-1 and TRBJ1-1, with TRBD1 matching over 8 bases. The V gene's germline CDR1 is MGHRA and CDR2 YSYEKL. The CDR3 is made up of 14 amino acids. Here the CDR3 reads CVSGRQGPNTEAFF. The CDR3 DNA reads as TGCGTCAGCGGAAGACAGGGGCCGAACACTGAAGCTTTCTTT.

The chain links TRBV7-6 to TRBJ2-5; the match to TRBD2 covers 11 bases. This CDR3 comprises 15 residues. V trimming: 2 bases; J trimming: 1 base; junction bases outside the gene matches: 0. Germline CDR1 reads SGHVS; CDR2 reads FNYEAQ. The CDR3 loop reads CASSLTSGSQETQYF. The CDR3 nucleotides are TGTGCCAGCAGCTTAACTAGCGGGAGCCAAGAGACCCAGTACTTC.

V usage is TRBV6-5 and J usage is TRBJ1-2; D remains ambiguous. With 11 bases removed from V and 0 bases from J, the gap between germline ends came to 10 bases. Per the germline V gene, CDR1 is MNHEY and CDR2 is SVGAGI. This CDR3 spans 12 amino acids. The CDR3 DNA is TGTGCCGTCTACAGCTCTAACTATGGCTACACCTTC. It translates to CAVYSSNYGYTF.